This TCR beta chain was profiled in a study of glioma-infiltrating T cells after dendritic cell vaccination. The overall study: Three intradermal dendritic cell vaccine injections were given every two weeks.

The primer mix had 60 V beta and 13 J beta primers. This table comes from immunoSEQ multiplex PCR, and its TCRdb copy is limited to in-frame clones, with some not included. The profile covers about 92,000 clones, with approximately 90% appearing a single time and about a sixth taken by the ten largest. No glioblastoma patient carried an isocitrate dehydrogenase mutation. The V and J ends lost 0 bases and 0 bases respectively, with 5 bases between them. This CDR3 region has 14 residues. The germline gives CDR1 MDHEN, CDR2 SYDVKM. The specimen comprised blood, sampled before dendritic cell vaccination. The clonotype was recovered from a human donor with glioblastoma. The rearrangement joins TRBV28 to TRBJ1-2, with unresolved D. CDR3 amino acids: CASSLWGPNYGYTF. As DNA, the CDR3 is TGTGCCAGCAGTTTATGGGGCCCTAACTATGGCTACACCTTC.